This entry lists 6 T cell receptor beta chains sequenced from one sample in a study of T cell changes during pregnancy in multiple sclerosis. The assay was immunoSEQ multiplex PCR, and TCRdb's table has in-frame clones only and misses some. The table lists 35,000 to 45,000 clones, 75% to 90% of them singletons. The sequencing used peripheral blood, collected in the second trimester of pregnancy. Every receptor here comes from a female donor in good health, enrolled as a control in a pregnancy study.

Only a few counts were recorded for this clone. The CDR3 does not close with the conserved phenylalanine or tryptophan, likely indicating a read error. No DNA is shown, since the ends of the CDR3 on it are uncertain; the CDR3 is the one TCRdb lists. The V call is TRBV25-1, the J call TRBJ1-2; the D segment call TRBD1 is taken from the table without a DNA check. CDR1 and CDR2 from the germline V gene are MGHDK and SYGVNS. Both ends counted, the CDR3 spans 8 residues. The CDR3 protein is CASSDKNQ.

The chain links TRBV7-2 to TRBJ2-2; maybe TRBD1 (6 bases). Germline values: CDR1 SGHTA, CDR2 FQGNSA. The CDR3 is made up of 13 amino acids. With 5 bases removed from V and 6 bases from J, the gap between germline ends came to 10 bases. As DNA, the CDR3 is TGTGCCAGCAGCCCGGGGACATCCGGGGAGCTGTTTTTT. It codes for CASSPGTSGELFF.

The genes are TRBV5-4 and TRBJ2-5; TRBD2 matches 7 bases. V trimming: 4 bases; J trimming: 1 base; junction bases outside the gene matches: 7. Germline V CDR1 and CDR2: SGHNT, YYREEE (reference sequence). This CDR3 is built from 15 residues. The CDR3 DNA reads TGTGCCAGCAGCACTCTAGCGGAAGTCCAAGAGACCCAGTACTTC. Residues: CASSTLAEVQETQYF.

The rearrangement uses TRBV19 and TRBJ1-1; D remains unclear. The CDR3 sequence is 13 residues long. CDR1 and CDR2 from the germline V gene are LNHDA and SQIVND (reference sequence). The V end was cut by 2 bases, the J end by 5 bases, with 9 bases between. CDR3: CASSIWTGTEAFF. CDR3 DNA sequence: TGTGCCAGTAGTATATGGACGGGGACTGAAGCTTTCTTT.

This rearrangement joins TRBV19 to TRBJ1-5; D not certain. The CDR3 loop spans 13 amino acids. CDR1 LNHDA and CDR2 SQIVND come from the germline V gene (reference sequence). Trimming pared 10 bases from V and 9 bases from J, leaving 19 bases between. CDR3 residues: CATNSGNTAPQHF. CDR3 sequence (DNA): TGTGCCACCAACTCGGGGAACACCGCGCCCCAGCATTTT.

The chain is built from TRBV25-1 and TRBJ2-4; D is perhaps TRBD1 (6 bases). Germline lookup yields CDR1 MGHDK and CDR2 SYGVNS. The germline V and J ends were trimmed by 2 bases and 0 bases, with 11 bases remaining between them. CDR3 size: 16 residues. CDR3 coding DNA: TGTGCCAGCAGTGAAACTTCAGGGGTAGCCAAAAACATTCAGTACTTC. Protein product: CASSETSGVAKNIQYF. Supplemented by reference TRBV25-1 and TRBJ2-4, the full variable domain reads EADIYQTPRYLVIGTGKKITLECSQTMGHDKMYWYQQDPGMELHLIHYSYGVNSTEKGDLSSESTVSRIRTEHFPLTLESARPSHTSQYLCASSETSGVAKNIQYFGAGTRLSVL.